This is a list of T cell receptor beta chains from one sample in a study of shared clonotypes between healthy human individuals. Clones were read by immunoSEQ multiplex PCR, and TCRdb kept only the in-frame ones, dropping some. The repertoire has roughly 2,000,000 clones, just under 95% of them found once; the top ten carry about 1.6%. The sequenced sample was naive CD8+ T cells from PBMCs. The source is a man younger than 35 in good health. Some clones in this sample may be carry-over from other donors' samples. CDR3s include the opening cysteine and the closing phenylalanine or tryptophan. The D gene is left open where the match is weak. Only some rows state a clone size, as once, few, many or a class for expanded clones.

v_call	clone_size	d_call	j_call	cdr3_nt	cdr3_aa
TRBV7-8	.	.	TRBJ2-1	TGTGCCAGCAGCGGGGAGCTCAGGGGTGAGCAGTTCTTC	CASSGELRGEQFF
TRBV29-1	once	TRBD2	TRBJ2-1	TGCAGCGTACGGACTAGTAGGAATGAGCAGTTCTTC	CSVRTSRNEQFF
TRBV7-2	.	TRBD1	TRBJ2-3	TGTGCCAGCAGCTGGAAGGACAGGGGGCTTGGAGATACGCAGTATTTT	CASSWKDRGLGDTQYF
TRBV27	.	.	TRBJ2-1	TGTGCCAGCACGGGGAATGGTGACAATGAGCAGTTCTTC	CASTGNGDNEQFF
TRBV19	.	.	TRBJ1-4	TGTGCCAGTAGGGGGCTAGGTGAAAAACTGTTTTTT	CASRGLGEKLFF
TRBV6-1	.	.	TRBJ1-1	TGTGCCAGCAGTTTCTGGCCCGCCGAAGCTTTCTTT	CASSFWPAEAFF
TRBV4-3	.	.	TRBJ2-1	TGCGCCAGCAGCCAAGTTCGGGGAAGTCACTACAATGAGCAGTTCTTC	CASSQVRGSHYNEQFF
TRBV6-5	few	.	TRBJ1-1	TGTGCCAGCAGCACCTGGTCGGCCACTGAAGCTTTCTTT	CASSTWSATEAFF
TRBV7-9	.	.	TRBJ2-7	TGTGCCAGCAGCTTGGGTCTCGAGCAGTACTTC	CASSLGLEQYF
TRBV28	.	.	TRBJ1-2	TGTGCCAGCAGTTTCCATAAAGGGATAGGCTACACCTTC	CASSFHKGIGYTF
TRBV6-5	.	.	TRBJ2-5	TGTGCCAGCAGTTACTCGGAGGGGATGGAGACCCAGTACTTC	CASSYSEGMETQYF
TRBV27	.	.	TRBJ2-7	TGTGCCAGCAGTTTCCTCTCGGAGCAGTACTTC	CASSFLSEQYF
TRBV10-3	.	TRBD2	TRBJ2-1	TGTGCCATTTCAGCGGGAGGCGTAAACAATGAGCAGTTCTTC	CAISAGGVNNEQFF
TRBV10-1	.	.	TRBJ2-5	TGCGCCAGGGCGGTAAGCTTGGAGACCCAGTACTTC	CARAVSLETQYF
TRBV28	.	.	TRBJ2-7	TGTGCCAGCAGTTTCACCTACGAGCAGTACTTC	CASSFTYEQYF